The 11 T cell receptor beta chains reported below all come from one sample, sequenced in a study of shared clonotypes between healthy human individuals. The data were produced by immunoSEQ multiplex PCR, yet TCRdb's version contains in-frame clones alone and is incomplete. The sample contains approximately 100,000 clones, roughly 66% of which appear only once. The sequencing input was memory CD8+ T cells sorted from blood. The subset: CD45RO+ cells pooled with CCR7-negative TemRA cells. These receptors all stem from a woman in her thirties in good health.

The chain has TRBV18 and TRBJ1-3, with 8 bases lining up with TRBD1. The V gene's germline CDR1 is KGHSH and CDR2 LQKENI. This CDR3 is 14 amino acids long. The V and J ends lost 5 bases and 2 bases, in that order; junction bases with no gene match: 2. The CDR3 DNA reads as TGTGCCAGCTCATCACAGGGGGCTGGAAACACCATATATTTT. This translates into CASSSQGAGNTIYF.

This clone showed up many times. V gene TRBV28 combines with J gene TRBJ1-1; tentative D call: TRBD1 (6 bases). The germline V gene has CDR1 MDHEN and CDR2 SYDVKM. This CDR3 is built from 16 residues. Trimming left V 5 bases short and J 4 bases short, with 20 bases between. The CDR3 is CASSPLGGLDITEAFF. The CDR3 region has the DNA TGTGCCAGCAGTCCTCTTGGGGGGCTGGATATCACTGAAGCTTTCTTT.

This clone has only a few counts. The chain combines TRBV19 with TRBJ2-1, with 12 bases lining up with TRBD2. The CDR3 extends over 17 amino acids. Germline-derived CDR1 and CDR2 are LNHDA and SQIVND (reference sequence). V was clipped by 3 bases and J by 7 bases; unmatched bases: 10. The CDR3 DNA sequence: TGTGCCAGTAGTATTTGGCTAGCGGGAGGGTTTGGGAATGAGCAGTTCTTC. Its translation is CASSIWLAGGFGNEQFF.

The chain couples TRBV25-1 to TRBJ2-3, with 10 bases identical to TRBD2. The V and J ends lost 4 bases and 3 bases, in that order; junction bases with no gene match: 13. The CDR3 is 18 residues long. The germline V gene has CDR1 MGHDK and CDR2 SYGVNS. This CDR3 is CASSGTRIVAGGTDTQYF. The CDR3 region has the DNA TGTGCCAGCAGTGGAACCAGGATTGTAGCGGGAGGTACAGATACGCAGTATTTT.

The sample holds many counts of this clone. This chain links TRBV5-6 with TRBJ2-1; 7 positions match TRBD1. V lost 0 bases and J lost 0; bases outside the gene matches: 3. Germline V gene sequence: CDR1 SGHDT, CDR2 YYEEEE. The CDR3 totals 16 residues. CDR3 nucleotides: TGTGCCAGCAGCTTGGGACAGGGAAACTCCTACAATGAGCAGTTCTTC. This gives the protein CASSLGQGNSYNEQFF. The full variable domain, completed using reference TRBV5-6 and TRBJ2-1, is DAGVTQSPTHLIKTRGQQVTLRCSPKSGHDTVSWYQQALGQGPQFIFQYYEEEERQRGNFPDRFSGHQFPNYSSELNVNALLLGDSALYLCASSLGQGNSYNEQFFGPGTRLTVL.

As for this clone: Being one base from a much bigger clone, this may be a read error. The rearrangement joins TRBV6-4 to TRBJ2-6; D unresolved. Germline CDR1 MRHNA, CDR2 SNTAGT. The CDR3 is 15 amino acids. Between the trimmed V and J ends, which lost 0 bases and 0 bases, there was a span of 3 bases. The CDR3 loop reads CASSDSSSGANVLTF. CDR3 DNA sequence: TGTGCCAGCAGTGACTCGAGCTCTGGGGCCAACGTCCTGACTTTC.

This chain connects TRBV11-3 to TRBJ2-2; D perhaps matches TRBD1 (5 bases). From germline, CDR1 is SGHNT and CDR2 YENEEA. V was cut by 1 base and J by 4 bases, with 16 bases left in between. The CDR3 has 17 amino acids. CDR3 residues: CASSLGLRQGLTGELFF. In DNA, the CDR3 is TGTGCCAGCAGCTTAGGTCTGCGTCAGGGTCTCACCGGGGAGCTGTTTTTT.

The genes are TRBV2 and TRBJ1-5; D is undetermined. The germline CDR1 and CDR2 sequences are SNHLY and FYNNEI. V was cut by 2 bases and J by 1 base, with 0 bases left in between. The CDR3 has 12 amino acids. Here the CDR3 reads CASSESNQPQHF. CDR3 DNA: TGTGCCAGCAGTGAAAGCAATCAGCCCCAGCATTTT.

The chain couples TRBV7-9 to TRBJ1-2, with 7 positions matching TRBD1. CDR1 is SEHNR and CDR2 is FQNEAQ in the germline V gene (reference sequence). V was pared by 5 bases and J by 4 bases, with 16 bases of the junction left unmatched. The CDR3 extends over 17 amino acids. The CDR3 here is CASSPPPSTGQTYGYTF. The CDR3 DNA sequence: TGTGCCAGCAGCCCACCTCCGTCAACGGGACAGACCTATGGCTACACCTTC.

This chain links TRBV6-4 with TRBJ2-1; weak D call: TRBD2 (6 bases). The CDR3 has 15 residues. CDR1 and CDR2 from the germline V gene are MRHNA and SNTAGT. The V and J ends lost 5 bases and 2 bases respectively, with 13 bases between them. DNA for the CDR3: TGTGCCAGCAGTTCTGGACTAACCGCCTACAATGAGCAGTTCTTC. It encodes CASSSGLTAYNEQFF.

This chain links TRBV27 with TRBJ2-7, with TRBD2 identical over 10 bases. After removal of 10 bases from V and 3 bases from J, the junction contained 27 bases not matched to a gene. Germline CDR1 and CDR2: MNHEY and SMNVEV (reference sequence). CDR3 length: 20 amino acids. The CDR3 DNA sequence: TGTGCCACATCCTATTCGGCCAGCCCACTCGGACTAGCGGCCATCTACGAGCAGTACTTC. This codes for CATSYSASPLGLAAIYEQYF.